The clone carrying this T cell receptor beta chain came up a few times. Its cognate antigen is unknown. Unique molecular identifiers tagged the TCRbeta library. TCRdb re-derived calls from the PCR reads in MiXCR, one entry per CDR3 protein. This sample has hundreds of thousands of distinct CDR3 sequences, with about a sixth found just once. The data were taken from a study of T-cell reconstitution after alpha-beta-depleted transplantation in children. Study results and caveats: It was reported that alpha-beta T cells came from several hundred expanded graft clones (about two months after transplant). T-cell numbers and diversity, one year after transplant, stemmed largely from T cells that were newly produced.

Germline lookup yields CDR1 MDHEN and CDR2 SYDVKM. The CDR3 runs to 13 residues. V was shortened by 2 bases and J by 2 bases, with 7 bases between the two germline ends. This TCR came from a male patient between 2 and 10 years old who had a stem cell transplant for acute lymphoblastic leukemia, so the T cells may come from the graft donor. This sample comprised PBMCs, mostly from graft donor cells, obtained 360 days after TCRalphabeta/CD19-depleted stem cell transplant. The chain uses TRBV28 and TRBJ2-7; D is unresolved. CDR3 sequence (DNA): TGTGCCAGCAGTTTACACAACCCCTACGAGCAGTACTTC. Protein: CASSLHNPYEQYF.